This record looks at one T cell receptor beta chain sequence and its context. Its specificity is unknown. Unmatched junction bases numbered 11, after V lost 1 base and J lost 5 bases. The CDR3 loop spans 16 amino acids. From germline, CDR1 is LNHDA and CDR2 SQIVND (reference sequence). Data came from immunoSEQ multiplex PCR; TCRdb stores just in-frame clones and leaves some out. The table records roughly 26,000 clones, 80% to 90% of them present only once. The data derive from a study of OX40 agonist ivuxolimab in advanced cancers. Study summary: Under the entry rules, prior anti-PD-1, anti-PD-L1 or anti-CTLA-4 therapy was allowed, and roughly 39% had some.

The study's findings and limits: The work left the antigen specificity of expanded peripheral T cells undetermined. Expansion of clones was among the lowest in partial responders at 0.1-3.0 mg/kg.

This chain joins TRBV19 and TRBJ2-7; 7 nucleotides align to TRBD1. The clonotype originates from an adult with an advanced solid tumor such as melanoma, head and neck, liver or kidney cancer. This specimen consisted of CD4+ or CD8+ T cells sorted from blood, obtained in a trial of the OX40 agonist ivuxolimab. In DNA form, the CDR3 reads TGTGCCAGTAGTATAGGACAGGGACCGGGCGTGGACGAGCAGTACTTC. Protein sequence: CASSIGQGPGVDEQYF.